These T cell receptor beta chains were read from a single sample in a study of blood T cell repertoires in COVID-19. Data came from immunoSEQ multiplex PCR; TCRdb stores just in-frame clones and leaves some out. This table holds approximately 86,000 clones, approximately 86% found once. The sequencing input was peripheral blood. These receptor sequences come from a man aged 50 or older with acute or convalescent COVID-19. CDR3s include the opening cysteine and the closing phenylalanine or tryptophan. Each record gives: V gene, J gene, clone size, D gene, CDR3 protein, CDR3 DNA. A D gene is named only where the DNA matches it firmly. Not every row has a clone size; where given, it reads once, few, many or a size class.

>TRBV12-2|TRBJ2-5|.|.
CASRLAGTGAQETQYF
TGTGCAAGTCGCTTAGCGGGGACAGGCGCTCAAGAGACCCAGTACTTC
>TRBV18|TRBJ1-2|.|.
CASSPPDTGLHYGYTF
TGTGCCAGCTCACCACCGGATACCGGGTTACACTATGGCTACACCTTC
>TRBV18|TRBJ1-1|.|.
CASSSAGGSGNTEAFF
TGTGCCAGCTCATCCGCTGGGGGGAGCGGGAACACTGAAGCTTTCTTT
>TRBV3-1/TRBV3-2|TRBJ1-1|.|TRBD1
CASRFTGGSEGNTEAFF
TGTGCCAGCAGGTTCACAGGGGGCTCCGAGGGAAACACTGAAGCTTTCTTT
>TRBV6-5|TRBJ1-1|.|.
CASSYPAATEAFF
TGTGCCAGCAGTTATCCTGCGGCCACTGAAGCTTTCTTT
>TRBV28|TRBJ1-2|.|TRBD1
CASSSAGTGAGGYTF
TGTGCCAGCAGTTCGGCCGGGACAGGGGCCGGTGGCTACACCTTC
>TRBV25-1|TRBJ2-7|.|.
CASSENSGPAYEQYF
TGTGCCAGCAGTGAGAATAGCGGACCGGCCTACGAGCAGTACTTC
>TRBV21-1|TRBJ1-2|.|.
CASSKIPDRGLDGYTF
TGTGCCAGCAGCAAAATTCCGGACAGGGGATTGGATGGCTACACCTTC
>TRBV5-4|TRBJ2-3|.|TRBD2
CASSTGTSGSLRGTDTQYF
TGTGCCAGCAGTACTGGGACTAGCGGGAGCCTGAGGGGCACAGATACGCAGTATTTT
>TRBV4-1|TRBJ1-2|.|TRBD1
CASSQGPFDRGPGYTF
TGCGCCAGCAGCCAAGGGCCCTTCGACAGGGGGCCTGGCTACACCTTC
>TRBV19|TRBJ2-5|.|.
CASSIGTGVETQYF
TGTGCCAGTAGTATAGGTACGGGAGTGGAGACCCAGTACTTC
>TRBV9|TRBJ1-5|.|.
CASSVGGYSNQPQHF
TGTGCCAGCAGCGTAGGAGGGTATAGCAATCAGCCCCAGCATTTT
>TRBV28|TRBJ2-7|.|.
CASRVSPRGYEQYF
TGTGCCAGCAGAGTTTCGCCCAGAGGCTACGAGCAGTACTTC
>TRBV28|TRBJ1-4|.|TRBD1
CASKTDRGLEKLFF
TGTGCCAGCAAAACGGACAGGGGGCTTGAAAAACTGTTTTTT
>TRBV2|TRBJ2-3|.|.
CASSGTEMDTQYF
TGTGCCAGCAGTGGCACGGAGATGGATACGCAGTATTTT
>TRBV30|TRBJ2-7|.|TRBD1
CAWSWDSSYEQYF
TGTGCCTGGAGTTGGGACAGCTCCTACGAGCAGTACTTC
>TRBV11-3|TRBJ2-1|once|.
CASRMGGPPYNEQFF
TGTGCCAGCCGCATGGGGGGTCCGCCCTACAATGAGCAGTTCTTC
>TRBV6-2/TRBV6-3|TRBJ2-5|.|TRBD1
CASSYRGPGGQETQYF
TGTGCCAGCAGTTACAGGGGGCCGGGTGGGCAAGAGACCCAGTACTTC
>TRBV27|TRBJ2-7|.|TRBD1
CASAPGTVYEQYF
TGTGCCAGCGCCCCCGGGACAGTTTACGAGCAGTACTTC
>TRBV29-1|TRBJ2-3|.|TRBD1
CSVDRQGLTDTQYF
TGCAGCGTTGATAGACAGGGGTTGACAGATACGCAGTATTTT
>TRBV7-8|TRBJ2-7|.|.
CASSTLVSSEQYF
TGTGCCAGCAGCACACTAGTCTCCTCCGAGCAGTACTTC
>TRBV7-6|TRBJ2-3|.|TRBD1
CASSVTGGTDTQYF
TGTGCCAGCAGCGTGACAGGGGGCACCGATACGCAGTATTTT
>TRBV21-1|TRBJ2-4|.|.
CASSGSGSLLAKNIQYF
TGTGCCAGCAGCGGTTCAGGCTCCCTTCTAGCCAAAAACATTCAGTACTTC
>TRBV6-2/TRBV6-3|TRBJ2-3|.|TRBD2
CASSPYGSGRFTDTQYF
TGTGCCAGCAGCCCCTACGGGAGCGGGAGGTTTACAGATACGCAGTATTTT
>TRBV29-1|TRBJ2-5|.|.
CSVTEGTETQYF
TGCAGCGTTACTGAGGGAACAGAGACCCAGTACTTC
>TRBV18|TRBJ1-3|.|.
CASSPDMPLSGNTIYF
TGTGCCAGCTCACCGGACATGCCGCTCTCTGGAAACACCATATATTTT
>TRBV30|TRBJ1-2|.|.
CAWSVELNYGYTF
TGTGCCTGGAGTGTGGAGTTAAACTATGGCTACACCTTC
>TRBV11-2|TRBJ2-7|.|.
CASSLDRYEQYF
TGTGCCAGCAGCTTAGATCGTTACGAGCAGTACTTC
>TRBV18|TRBJ2-5|.|TRBD2
CASSPFTSGGTQETQYF
TGTGCCAGCTCACCCTTCACTAGCGGGGGGACCCAAGAGACCCAGTACTTC
>TRBV6-4|TRBJ1-1|.|.
CASSGAGGRAFF
TGTGCCAGCTCCGGAGCGGGGGGAAGGGCTTTCTTT
>TRBV7-2|TRBJ2-7|.|TRBD2
CASSISGMGREQYF
TGTGCCAGCAGCATCAGCGGGATGGGCCGCGAGCAGTACTTC
>TRBV19|TRBJ2-7|few|.
CASSRGSDSYEQYF
TGTGCCAGTAGTCGGGGGAGTGATTCCTACGAGCAGTACTTC
>TRBV7-2|TRBJ1-2|.|.
CASSPGGYTF
TGTGCCAGCAGCCCAGGAGGCTACACCTTC
>TRBV5-1|TRBJ2-5|.|.
CASSLGALQTQYF
TGCGCCAGCAGCTTGGGGGCTTTGCAGACCCAGTACTTC
>TRBV30|TRBJ2-5|.|TRBD2
CAWSGGLAGLQTQYF
TGTGCCTGGAGTGGGGGACTAGCGGGCCTTCAGACCCAGTACTTC
>TRBV19|TRBJ2-5|.|TRBD2
CASSTPGLAGGGETQYF
TGTGCCAGTAGTACCCCGGGACTAGCGGGAGGCGGAGAGACCCAGTACTTC
>TRBV5-1|TRBJ2-1|.|TRBD1
CASSLGGQGGLNEQFF
TGCGCCAGCAGCCTGGGGGGACAGGGAGGTCTGAATGAGCAGTTCTTC
>TRBV6-5|TRBJ2-2|.|.
CASSSRGPNTGELFF
TGTGCCAGCAGTTCCAGGGGCCCTAACACCGGGGAGCTGTTTTTT
>TRBV19|TRBJ2-7|.|TRBD1
CASGPGTGASEQYF
TGTGCCAGTGGCCCGGGGACAGGGGCCTCCGAGCAGTACTTC
>TRBV10-3|TRBJ1-5|.|TRBD1
CAISVSDRDNQPQHF
TGTGCCATCAGTGTATCCGACAGGGACAATCAGCCCCAGCATTTT
>TRBV10-1|TRBJ2-7|once|.
CASSEGGSYEQYF
TGCGCCAGCAGTGAAGGAGGTTCCTACGAGCAGTACTTC
>TRBV2|TRBJ2-2|.|.
CASAEDSTNTGELFF
TGTGCCAGCGCTGAAGACAGTACGAACACCGGGGAGCTGTTTTTT
>TRBV30|TRBJ1-5|once|.
CAWSERGPQHF
TGTGCCTGGAGTGAAAGGGGGCCCCAGCATTTT
>TRBV3-1/TRBV3-2|TRBJ1-1|.|TRBD1
CASSQGVPGQGEAFF
TGTGCCAGCAGCCAAGGGGTCCCGGGACAGGGAGAAGCTTTCTTT
>TRBV19|TRBJ2-5|.|TRBD2
CASSIIAGAETQYF
TGTGCCAGTAGTATCATAGCGGGGGCTGAGACCCAGTACTTC